The 17 T cell receptor beta chains below come from one sample, sequenced in a study of cytomegalovirus exposure and HLA in healthy donors. This PCR relied on a set of 60 Vbeta primers and 13 Jbeta primers. TCRdb's copy holds only in-frame clones and misses some; the assay was immunoSEQ multiplex PCR. The data show about 98,000 clones, about 80% seen once. Sequencing was carried out using PBMCs. The source of these receptors is a man between 18 and 35 years old in good health and CMV-seropositive.

This chain links TRBV30 with TRBJ2-3, with 7 bases fitting TRBD1. The CDR3 extends over 12 amino acids. Germline-derived CDR1 and CDR2 are GTSNPN and SVGIG (reference sequence). The junction had 2 bases not matched to a gene; V was cut back by 4 bases and J by 4 bases. The CDR3 nucleotides are TGTGCCTGGAAACAGGGGTCAGATACGCAGTATTTT. Translation: CAWKQGSDTQYF. The complete variable domain, with remaining parts taken from reference TRBV30 and TRBJ2-3, reads SQTIHQWPATLVQPVGSPLSLECTVEGTSNPNLYWYRQAAGRGLQLLFYSVGIGQISSEVPQNLSASRPQDRQFILSSKKLLLSDSGFYLCAWKQGSDTQYFGPGTRLTVL.

The rearrangement uses TRBV18 and TRBJ2-2; D perhaps matches TRBD1 (5 bases). Germline-derived CDR1 and CDR2 are KGHSH and LQKENI. V was cut by 3 bases and J by 1 base, with 15 bases left in between. This CDR3 has 17 residues. In nucleotides, the CDR3 is TGTGCCAGCTCACCCATAAGGACACGCTTGAACACCGGGGAGCTGTTTTTT. Its translation: CASSPIRTRLNTGELFF.

This chain connects TRBV25-1 to TRBJ1-5; D is undetermined. The CDR3 is 13 amino acids. Trimming stripped 4 bases from V and 4 bases from J, with 8 bases between. Germline values: CDR1 MGHDK, CDR2 SYGVNS. The CDR3: CASSVGRNQPQHF. The CDR3 bases are TGTGCCAGCAGTGTCGGGAGGAATCAGCCCCAGCATTTT.

This clone was seen a single time. The chain combines TRBV28 with TRBJ1-5, with D tentatively TRBD1 (6 bases). Trimming took 8 bases from V and 6 from J, leaving 17 bases between them. The CDR3 has 14 residues. Germline V gene lookup returns CDR1 MDHEN and CDR2 SYDVKM. As DNA, the CDR3 is TGTGCCAGCGGGAACAGGGATCTCGGTCAGCCCCAGCATTTT. This sequence encodes CASGNRDLGQPQHF.

This chain joins TRBV28 and TRBJ1-4; TRBD1 matches at 7 bases. This CDR3 has 14 residues. Unmatched junction bases numbered 4, after V lost 6 bases and J lost 3 bases. Germline V CDR1 and CDR2: MDHEN, SYDVKM. Here the CDR3 reads CASSRQGPNEKLFF. CDR3 coding DNA: TGTGCCAGCAGCCGACAGGGCCCTAATGAAAAACTGTTTTTT.

The genes are TRBV19 and TRBJ1-1; D uncertain. The CDR3 covers 14 residues. Deletions cut 2 bases from V and 3 bases from J, with 10 bases between. CDR1 and CDR2 (germline): LNHDA, SQIVND (reference sequence). The CDR3 DNA reads as TGTGCCAGTAGTATACTGAATTTAGACACTGAAGCTTTCTTT. Its translation: CASSILNLDTEAFF.

The V call is TRBV6-5, the J call TRBJ1-4, with a possible D match to TRBD1 (6 bases). The CDR3 has 15 residues. The germline gives CDR1 MNHEY, CDR2 SVGAGI. V lost 2 bases and J lost 8, with 15 bases in between. The DNA of the CDR3 is TGTGCCAGCAGTTACACAGGGAGCTCGGTAGAAAAACTGTTTTTT. Translation gives CASSYTGSSVEKLFF.

This sequence joins TRBV19 and TRBJ2-2; no reliable D call. Per germline, CDR1 LNHDA and CDR2 SQIVND (reference sequence). V was trimmed by 3 bases and J by 6 bases, leaving 11 bases between them. The CDR3 has 14 amino acids. The CDR3 DNA is TGTGCCAGTAGTATCCCCCGCGTTTCCGGGGAGCTGTTTTTT. Translated, it gives CASSIPRVSGELFF. Using reference TRBV19 and TRBJ2-2 for the parts outside the CDR3, the full variable domain is DGGITQSPKYLFRKEGQNVTLSCEQNLNHDAMYWYRQDPGQGLRLIYYSQIVNDFQKGDIAEGYSVSREKKESFPLTVTSAQKNPTAFYLCASSIPRVSGELFFGEGSRLTVL.

The chain combines TRBV6-1 with TRBJ2-1; maybe TRBD1 (6 bases). Trimming left V 5 bases short and J 1 base short, with 12 bases between. This CDR3 contains 15 residues. CDR1 is MNHNS, CDR2 SASEGT, per germline. The CDR3 DNA reads TGTGCCAGCAGTTTGGAAACAGGGTCCTACAATGAGCAGTTCTTC. This codes for CASSLETGSYNEQFF.

The gene calls are TRBV4-1 and TRBJ1-1, with 11 bases lining up with TRBD1. The CDR3 runs to 17 residues. With 1 base clipped from V and 6 bases from J, the junction kept 10 bases outside the gene matches. CDR1 and CDR2 (germline): MGHRA, YSYEKL. The CDR3 region is CASSQGTGGLSGAEAFF. The CDR3, as DNA: TGCGCCAGCAGCCAAGGGACAGGGGGCTTGTCCGGCGCTGAAGCTTTCTTT.

The sample holds a few counts of this clone. The chain is built from TRBV6-6 and TRBJ1-1, with 7 bases matching TRBD1. CDR1 MNHNY and CDR2 SVGAGI come from the germline V gene (reference sequence). This CDR3 has 14 amino acids. J gave up 9 bases and V 7 bases, and 14 bases lay outside the gene matches. The CDR3 bases are TGTGCCAGCAATCCAGGACAGGCGGGCCTCAAAGCTTTCTTT. This translates into CASNPGQAGLKAFF.

The genes are TRBV2 and TRBJ2-7; 11 bases are a match to TRBD1. Per germline, CDR1 SNHLY and CDR2 FYNNEI. The J segment lost 3 bases and the V segment lost 3 bases, leaving 4 bases of the junction unmatched. The CDR3 spans 15 residues. The CDR3 DNA reads as TGTGCCAGCAGTGAGAGGACAGGGGGCGTCTACGAGCAGTACTTC. It codes for CASSERTGGVYEQYF.

This clone was seen only once. The rearrangement joins TRBV7-9 to TRBJ2-5; 9 bases agree with TRBD2. J gave up 1 base and V 5 bases, and 11 bases lay outside the gene matches. The CDR3 runs to 17 residues. Germline V gene data show CDR1 as SEHNR and CDR2 as FQNEAQ (reference sequence). The CDR3 DNA reads as TGTGCCAGCAGCACTCCTCTAGCGGGGTTAACCCAAGAGACCCAGTACTTC. Its protein is CASSTPLAGLTQETQYF.

V and J are TRBV9 and TRBJ2-1; tentative D call: TRBD2 (6 bases). Trimming removed 0 bases at V and 4 bases at J, with 11 bases between. The CDR3 runs 15 residues. The V gene's germline CDR1 is SGDLS and CDR2 YYNGEE. CDR3 nucleotides: TGTGCCAGCAGCGTAGAGGGACTCCGATACAATGAGCAGTTCTTC. It yields the protein CASSVEGLRYNEQFF. Full variable domain (remainder filled in from reference TRBV9 and TRBJ2-1): DSGVTQTPKHLITATGQRVTLRCSPRSGDLSVYWYQQSLDQGLQFLIQYYNGEERAKGNILERFSAQQFPDLHSELNLSSLELGDSALYFCASSVEGLRYNEQFFGPGTRLTVL.

The chain couples TRBV28 to TRBJ1-5; D call uncertain. Trimming left V 3 bases short and J 10 bases short, with 13 bases between. Germline V gene sequence: CDR1 MDHEN, CDR2 SYDVKM. The CDR3 has 13 amino acids. The CDR3 region has the DNA TGTGCCAGCAGTTTGGCGGCCCGAGATCCCCAGCATTTT. It encodes CASSLAARDPQHF. Full variable domain (outside the CDR3, taken from reference TRBV28 and TRBJ1-5): DVKVTQSSRYLVKRTGEKVFLECVQDMDHENMFWYRQDPGLGLRLIYFSYDVKMKEKGDIPEGYSVSREKKERFSLILESASTNQTSMYLCASSLAARDPQHFGDGTRLSIL.

This sequence joins TRBV6-6 and TRBJ2-7; TRBD1 matches at 8 bases. CDR3 length: 16 residues. CDR1 and CDR2 from the germline V gene are MNHNY and SVGAGI (reference sequence). V lost 2 bases to trimming and J lost 0 bases; unmatched junction nucleotides: 6. This chain's CDR3 is CASSYNRQGSSYEQYF. For the CDR3, the DNA is TGTGCCAGCAGTTACAATAGACAGGGGAGCTCCTACGAGCAGTACTTC.

This rearrangement joins TRBV21-1 to TRBJ1-4; the table's D call, TRBD1, was not checked against the DNA. TRBV21-1 is a pseudogene. CDR3 length: 18 amino acids. The CDR3 DNA sequence: TGTGCCAGCAGCAAACGCCGAGGACAGGGGCCAACTAATGAAAAACTGTTTTTT. This translates into CASSKRRGQGPTNEKLFF.